A single sample gave rise to the 7 T cell receptor beta chains below, sequenced in a study of follicular helper T cells after annual influenza vaccination. Data came from immunoSEQ multiplex PCR; TCRdb stores just in-frame clones and leaves some out. The sample lists some 6,900 clones; about 85% were seen once. Described time point: 2015-2016 season, 7 days after influenza vaccination. Sequencing was performed on CXCR5- memory CD4+ T cells sorted from blood, taken 7 days after influenza vaccination. The source of these receptors is an adult who received the influenza vaccine.

CDR3 DNA: TGTGCCAGCACTGGGGCAGGGGGCATAATTGCTGAAGCTTTCTTT. Protein product: CASTGAGGIIAEAFF. The rearrangement links TRBV28 to TRBJ1-1; 8 nucleotides match TRBD1. The junction had 13 bases not matched to a gene; V was cut back by 7 bases and J by 6 bases. The CDR3 spans 15 residues. Germline-derived CDR1 and CDR2 are MDHEN and SYDVKM.

This clone was picked up a small number of times. This chain uses TRBV7-9 with TRBJ1-1, with D possibly TRBD1 on 5 matching bases. Germline CDR1 is SEHNR and CDR2 is FQNEAQ (reference sequence). V lost 4 bases to trimming and J lost 5 bases, with 11 bases between them. This CDR3 contains 13 residues. CDR3 sequence reads: CASSSQASTEAFF. DNA for the CDR3: TGTGCCAGCAGCTCACAGGCCTCAACTGAAGCTTTCTTT.

The V gene is TRBV6-1, the J gene TRBJ2-5, with D possibly called TRBD1 or TRBD2 (5 bases each). Germline V gives CDR1 MNHNS, CDR2 SASEGT. Between the trimmed V and J ends, which lost 1 base and 5 bases, there was a span of 11 bases. The CDR3 covers 14 residues. DNA of the CDR3: TGTGCCAGCAGTGAAGTTGGGGGTCGGGAGACCCAGTACTTC. Protein: CASSEVGGRETQYF.

Written as DNA, the CDR3 is TGTGCCAGTAGTATAGCTCTTGAGCAGTTCTTC. This codes for CASSIALEQFF. The J gene is TRBJ2-1, the V gene TRBV19; D is unclear. Germline CDR1 LNHDA, CDR2 SQIVND (reference sequence). Deletions cut 1 base from V and 9 bases from J, with 4 bases between. The CDR3 sequence is 11 residues long. The whole variable domain, remainder taken from reference TRBV19 and TRBJ2-1, is DGGITQSPKYLFRKEGQNVTLSCEQNLNHDAMYWYRQDPGQGLRLIYYSQIVNDFQKGDIAEGYSVSREKKESFPLTVTSAQKNPTAFYLCASSIALEQFFGPGTRLTVL.

The genes are TRBV18 and TRBJ2-7; 8 bases agree with TRBD1. This CDR3 spans 15 amino acids. V gave up 2 bases and J gave up 2 bases; unmatched junction bases: 5. From germline, CDR1 is KGHSH and CDR2 LQKENI. This chain's CDR3 is CASSPETGGTYEQYF. CDR3 coding DNA: TGTGCCAGCTCACCAGAAACAGGGGGTACCTACGAGCAGTACTTC.

The rearrangement links TRBV6-6 to TRBJ1-1; D remains unclear. The CDR3 is 12 amino acids. V gave up 8 bases and J gave up 5 bases, with 12 bases separating them. From germline, CDR1 is MNHNY and CDR2 SVGAGI (reference sequence). The CDR3 coding sequence is TGTGCCAGCGACTCGGGGATAACTGAAGCTTTCTTT. Its translation is CASDSGITEAFF.

This chain links TRBV4-1 with TRBJ2-5, with D tentatively TRBD2 (5 bases). V was trimmed by 4 bases and J by 4 bases, leaving 19 bases between them. Germline V gene lookup returns CDR1 MGHRA and CDR2 YSYEKL. This CDR3 contains 16 residues. CDR3 sequence reads: CASSPVRRPNGETQYF. CDR3 bases: TGCGCCAGCAGCCCCGTTAGGAGGCCCAACGGAGAGACCCAGTACTTC.